This TCR beta chain appears in the sequencing data of a study of T-cell reconstitution after alpha-beta-depleted transplantation in children. This CDR3 is 12 amino acids long. The V end lost 3 bases, the J end lost 5 bases, and 8 bases lay between the germline ends. In germline, CDR1 is WSHSY, CDR2 SAAADI. The library targeted TCRbeta and was prepared with unique molecular identifiers. One entry per CDR3 protein, called by TCRdb with MiXCR from the PCR reads. The table has 600,000 to 700,000 distinct CDR3 sequences, around 14% seen once; the top ten hold 0.79%. This sequence originates from a girl aged 2 to 9 with congenital amegakaryocytic thrombocytopenia, due to receive a stem cell transplant. The chain couples TRBV10-2 to TRBJ2-7; D remains ambiguous. The specimen was PBMCs, collected before TCRalphabeta/CD19-depleted stem cell transplant. CDR3 sequence reads: CASSDVDHEQYF. CDR3 bases: TGCGCCAGCAGTGACGTCGACCACGAGCAGTACTTC.